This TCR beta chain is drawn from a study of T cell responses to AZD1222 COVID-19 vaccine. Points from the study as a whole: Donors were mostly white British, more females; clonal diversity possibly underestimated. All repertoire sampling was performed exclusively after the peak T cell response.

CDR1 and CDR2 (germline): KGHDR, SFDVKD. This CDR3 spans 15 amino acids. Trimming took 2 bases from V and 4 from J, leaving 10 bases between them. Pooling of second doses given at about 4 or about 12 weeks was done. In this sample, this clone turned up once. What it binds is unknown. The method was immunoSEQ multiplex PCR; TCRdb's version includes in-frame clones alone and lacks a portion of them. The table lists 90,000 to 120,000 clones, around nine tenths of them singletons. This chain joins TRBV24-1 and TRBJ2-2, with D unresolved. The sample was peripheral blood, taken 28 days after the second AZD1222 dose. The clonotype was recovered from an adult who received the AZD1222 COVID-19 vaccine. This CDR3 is CATSDSGDGTGELFF. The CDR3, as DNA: TGTGCCACCAGTGATTCCGGAGATGGCACCGGGGAGCTGTTTTTT.